Listed here are 15 T cell receptor beta chains from one sample, sequenced in a study of OX40 agonist ivuxolimab in advanced cancers. Here immunoSEQ multiplex PCR was the method, and the copy in TCRdb shows in-frame clones only, minus some. The sample lists over 50,000 clones; 80% to 95% were seen once. Material: CD4+ or CD8+ T cells sorted from blood, obtained in a trial of the OX40 agonist ivuxolimab. The receptors stem from an adult with an advanced solid tumor such as melanoma, head and neck, liver or kidney cancer.

The genes are TRBV28 and TRBJ1-5; D not certain. CDR1 and CDR2 (germline): MDHEN, SYDVKM. The CDR3 is 18 residues long. The V and J ends lost 3 bases and 0 bases respectively, with 18 bases between them. The CDR3 DNA follows: TGTGCCAGCAGTTTGGCGGTGGGCACGGGGTATAGCAATCAGCCCCAGCATTTT. Translated: CASSLAVGTGYSNQPQHF.

This clone was observed a few times. The gene calls are TRBV2 and TRBJ1-1; perhaps TRBD1 as D (5 bases). With 5 bases removed from V and 1 base from J, the gap between germline ends came to 8 bases. CDR3 length: 13 residues. Per the germline V gene, CDR1 is SNHLY and CDR2 is FYNNEI. The CDR3 DNA reads as TGTGCCAGCAGTTGGGGCGCGAACACTGAAGCTTTCTTT. This encodes CASSWGANTEAFF.

The chain employs TRBV2 and TRBJ1-2; the match to TRBD1 covers 7 bases. Germline CDR1 SNHLY, CDR2 FYNNEI. This CDR3 region has 17 residues. With V trimmed by 6 bases and J by 0 bases, 13 bases remained unmatched. The CDR3 DNA follows: TGTGCCAGCAGCGGGGACAGCTCTGAGATAACTAACTATGGCTACACCTTC. Amino acid sequence: CASSGDSSEITNYGYTF.

The chain joins TRBV6-1 to TRBJ2-7; D perhaps matches TRBD1 (6 bases). This CDR3 comprises 13 residues. Germline CDR1 reads MNHNS; CDR2 reads SASEGT. V was trimmed by 8 bases and J by 2 bases, leaving 13 bases between them. CDR3 protein: CASWSTGAYEQYF. In DNA form, the CDR3 reads TGTGCCAGCTGGTCGACAGGCGCCTACGAGCAGTACTTC.

The chain is built from TRBV4-1 and TRBJ2-7; a possible D gene is TRBD1 (5 bases). The CDR3 is made up of 15 amino acids. Germline lookup yields CDR1 MGHRA and CDR2 YSYEKL. V lost 1 base and J lost 0, with 10 bases in between. The CDR3 region is CASSQARTPSYEQYF. CDR3 sequence (DNA): TGCGCCAGCAGCCAAGCCCGGACACCCTCCTACGAGCAGTACTTC.

In the case of this clone: Other nucleotide sequences in the sample specify the same CDR3. The chain combines TRBV30 with TRBJ2-7; tentative D call: TRBD1 (5 bases). Trimming took off 3 bases at V and 2 bases at J, with 11 bases between the two ends. Germline-derived CDR1 and CDR2 are GTSNPN and SVGIG (reference sequence). The CDR3 extends over 13 amino acids. CDR3 region: CAWSVGLTYEQYF. In DNA, the CDR3 is TGTGCCTGGAGCGTGGGGCTCACCTACGAGCAGTACTTC.

The chain joins TRBV6-6 to TRBJ1-3, with 7 nucleotides matching TRBD1. Trimming at V came to 6 bases and at J to 2 bases, leaving 4 bases not matched to a gene. Germline V gene sequence: CDR1 MNHNY, CDR2 SVGAGI (reference sequence). This CDR3 is built from 14 residues. CDR3 coding DNA: TGTGCCAGCAGATTAACAGGGGCTGGAAACACCATATATTTT. This encodes CASRLTGAGNTIYF.

This chain joins TRBV5-1 and TRBJ1-2; TRBD1 is a possible D gene (5 bases). V dropped 4 bases and J dropped 6 bases, with 13 bases sitting between them. In germline, CDR1 is SGHRS, CDR2 YFSETQ. The CDR3 extends over 13 amino acids. Written as DNA, the CDR3 is TGCGCCAGCAGCCCGGGGGGTTGGGATGGCTACACCTTC. Its protein is CASSPGGWDGYTF.

V usage is TRBV2 and J usage is TRBJ2-5; maybe TRBD1 (5 bases). The CDR3 length is 14 residues. V was shortened by 1 base and J by 2 bases, with 8 bases between the two germline ends. Germline assignment: CDR1 SNHLY and CDR2 FYNNEI. The CDR3 DNA sequence: TGTGCCAGCAGTGAAGTTGGGGCGCAAGAGACCCAGTACTTC. This encodes CASSEVGAQETQYF.

The rearrangement uses TRBV5-6 and TRBJ1-2, with 7 bases fitting TRBD1. Germline CDR1 and CDR2: SGHDT and YYEEEE. V trimming: 5 bases; J trimming: 1 base; junction bases outside the gene matches: 8. This CDR3 contains 15 residues. CDR3 nucleotide sequence: TGTGCCAGCAGGAGAGACAGGGAAGGTAACTATGGCTACACCTTC. This gives the protein CASRRDREGNYGYTF.

V usage is TRBV27 and J usage is TRBJ2-7; D is unresolved. The CDR3 covers 14 residues. V lost 2 bases and J lost 2, with 10 bases in between. The germline CDR1 and CDR2 sequences are MNHEY and SMNVEV (reference sequence). The CDR3 coding sequence is TGTGCCAGCAGTTTAAGCGTCTTGCCCTACGAGCAGTACTTC. Translation gives CASSLSVLPYEQYF.

This clone was recorded a few times. The chain links TRBV5-4 to TRBJ2-7; 7 nucleotides line up with TRBD1. The V segment lost 4 bases and the J segment 5 bases; nucleotides outside the gene matches: 12. Germline V gene lookup returns CDR1 SGHNT and CDR2 YYREEE (reference sequence). CDR3 size: 15 residues. The CDR3 DNA is TGTGCCAGCAGCGGGTACAGGGGCGGCGGCGACGAGCAGTACTTC. Translation: CASSGYRGGGDEQYF.

V is TRBV2 and J is TRBJ1-1, with D hard to call. CDR1 SNHLY and CDR2 FYNNEI come from the germline V gene. This CDR3 has 14 residues. Trimming took 2 bases from V and 1 from J, leaving 8 bases between them. In DNA, the CDR3 is TGTGCCAGCAGTGAACCGCGACAGAACACTGAAGCTTTCTTT. Translating it yields CASSEPRQNTEAFF.

This rearrangement joins TRBV7-9 to TRBJ2-7, with 8 nucleotides matching TRBD1. The germline CDR1 and CDR2 sequences are SEHNR and FQNEAQ (reference sequence). The CDR3 spans 14 residues. Trimming cost V 5 bases and J 0 bases; bases outside gene matches: 3. CDR3 sequence reads: CASSLGQASYEQYF. The CDR3 DNA reads TGTGCCAGCAGCCTGGGACAGGCCTCCTACGAGCAGTACTTC.

The V and J genes are TRBV2 and TRBJ1-1; 8 nucleotides line up with TRBD1. The V gene's germline CDR1 is SNHLY and CDR2 FYNNEI. This CDR3 spans 15 amino acids. V lost 4 bases and J lost 0; bases outside the gene matches: 4. CDR3 DNA sequence: TGTGCCAGCAGTGCAAGGACAGGGATGAACACTGAAGCTTTCTTT. Its protein is CASSARTGMNTEAFF.